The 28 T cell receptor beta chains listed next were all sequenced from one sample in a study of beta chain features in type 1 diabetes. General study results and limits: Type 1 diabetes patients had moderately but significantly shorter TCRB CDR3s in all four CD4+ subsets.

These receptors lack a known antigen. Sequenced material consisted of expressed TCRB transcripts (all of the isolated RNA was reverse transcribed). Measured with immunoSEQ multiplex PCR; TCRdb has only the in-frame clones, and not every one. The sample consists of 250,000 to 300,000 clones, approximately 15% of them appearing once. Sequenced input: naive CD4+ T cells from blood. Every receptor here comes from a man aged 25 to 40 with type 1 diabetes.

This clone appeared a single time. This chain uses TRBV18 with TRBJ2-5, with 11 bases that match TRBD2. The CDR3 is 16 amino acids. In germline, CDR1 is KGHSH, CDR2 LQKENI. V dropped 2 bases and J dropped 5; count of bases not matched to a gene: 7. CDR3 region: CASSPIAGGRTETQYF. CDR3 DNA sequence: TGTGCCAGCTCACCAATAGCGGGAGGGCGAACCGAGACCCAGTACTTC.

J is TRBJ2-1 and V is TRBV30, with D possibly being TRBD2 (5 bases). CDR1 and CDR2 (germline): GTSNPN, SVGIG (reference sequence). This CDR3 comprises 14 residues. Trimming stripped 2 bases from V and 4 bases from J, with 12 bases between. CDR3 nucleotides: TGTGCCTGGAGTACCCTGGGAGCTTACAATGAGCAGTTCTTC. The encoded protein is CAWSTLGAYNEQFF. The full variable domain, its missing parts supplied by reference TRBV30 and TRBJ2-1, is SQTIHQWPATLVQPVGSPLSLECTVEGTSNPNLYWYRQAAGRGLQLLFYSVGIGQISSEVPQNLSASRPQDRQFILSSKKLLLSDSGFYLCAWSTLGAYNEQFFGPGTRLTVL.

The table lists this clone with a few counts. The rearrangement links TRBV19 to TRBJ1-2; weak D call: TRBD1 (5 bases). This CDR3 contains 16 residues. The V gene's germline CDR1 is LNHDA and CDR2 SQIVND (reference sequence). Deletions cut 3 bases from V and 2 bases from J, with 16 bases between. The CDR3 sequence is CASSIYGGATNYGYTF. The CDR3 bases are TGTGCCAGTAGTATCTACGGGGGTGCGACGAACTATGGCTACACCTTC.

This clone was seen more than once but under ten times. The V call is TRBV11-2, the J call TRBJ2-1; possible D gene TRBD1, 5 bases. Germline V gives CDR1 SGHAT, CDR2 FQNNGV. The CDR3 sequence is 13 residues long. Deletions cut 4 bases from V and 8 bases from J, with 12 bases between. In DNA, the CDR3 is TGTGCCAGCAGCTCGGACAATCTGCATGAGCAGTTCTTC. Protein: CASSSDNLHEQFF.

As DNA, the CDR3 is TGTGCCAGCAGCTTGGTCGGGGGATCGGGAATGAACACTGAAGCTTTCTTT. Its translation: CASSLVGGSGMNTEAFF. The chain recombines TRBV5-6 with TRBJ1-1, with D possibly matching TRBD1 (5 bases). V gave up 0 bases and J gave up 0 bases, with 15 bases separating them. The V gene's germline CDR1 is SGHDT and CDR2 YYEEEE. The CDR3 is made up of 17 amino acids.

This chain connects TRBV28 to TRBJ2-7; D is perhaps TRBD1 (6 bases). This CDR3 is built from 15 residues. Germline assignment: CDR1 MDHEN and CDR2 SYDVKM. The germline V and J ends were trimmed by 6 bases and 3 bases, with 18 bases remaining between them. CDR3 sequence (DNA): TGTGCCAGCAGAGTCGGGACATCGACGTTCTACGAGCAGTACTTC. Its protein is CASRVGTSTFYEQYF. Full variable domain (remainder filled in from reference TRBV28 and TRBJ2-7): DVKVTQSSRYLVKRTGEKVFLECVQDMDHENMFWYRQDPGLGLRLIYFSYDVKMKEKGDIPEGYSVSREKKERFSLILESASTNQTSMYLCASRVGTSTFYEQYFGPGTRLTVT.

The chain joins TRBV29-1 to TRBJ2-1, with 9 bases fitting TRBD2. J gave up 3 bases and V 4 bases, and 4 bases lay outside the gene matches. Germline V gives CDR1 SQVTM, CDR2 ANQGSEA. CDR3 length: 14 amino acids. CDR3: CSVVVAGDYNEQFF. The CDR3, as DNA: TGCAGCGTTGTGGTAGCGGGAGACTACAATGAGCAGTTCTTC.

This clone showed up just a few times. The CDR3 loop reads CASSLGQGNQPQHF. DNA for the CDR3: TGTGCCAGCTCACTTGGACAGGGGAATCAGCCCCAGCATTTT. The chain carries TRBV18 and TRBJ1-5, with TRBD1 matching 9 bases. The length of the CDR3 is 14 residues. After removal of 4 bases from V and 4 bases from J, the junction contained 2 bases not matched to a gene. Looked up from germline, CDR1 is KGHSH and CDR2 is LQKENI.

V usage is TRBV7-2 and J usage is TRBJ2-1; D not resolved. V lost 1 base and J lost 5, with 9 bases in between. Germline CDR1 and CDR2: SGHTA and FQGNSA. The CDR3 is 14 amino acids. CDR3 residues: CASSLVATNNEQFF. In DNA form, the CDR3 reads TGTGCCAGCAGCTTAGTAGCTACCAACAATGAGCAGTTCTTC. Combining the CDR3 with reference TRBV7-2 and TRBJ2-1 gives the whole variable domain GAGVSQSPSNKVTEKGKDVELRCDPISGHTALYWYRQSLGQGLEFLIYFQGNSAPDKSGLPSDRFSAERTGGSVSTLTIQRTQQEDSAVYLCASSLVATNNEQFFGPGTRLTVL.

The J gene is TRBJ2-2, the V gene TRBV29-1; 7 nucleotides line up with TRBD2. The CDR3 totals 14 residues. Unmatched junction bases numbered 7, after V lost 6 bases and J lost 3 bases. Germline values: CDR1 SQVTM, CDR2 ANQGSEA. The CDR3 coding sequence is TGCAGCGTGGGGGGGAGGAGGGACACCGGGGAGCTGTTTTTT. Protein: CSVGGRRDTGELFF.

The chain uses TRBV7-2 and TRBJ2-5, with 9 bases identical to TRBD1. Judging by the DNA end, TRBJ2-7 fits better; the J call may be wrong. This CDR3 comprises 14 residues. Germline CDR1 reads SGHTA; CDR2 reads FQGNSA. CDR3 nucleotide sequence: TGTGCCAGCAGCTTCGGACAGGGGTCCTACGAGCAGTACTTC. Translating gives CASSFGQGSYEQYF.

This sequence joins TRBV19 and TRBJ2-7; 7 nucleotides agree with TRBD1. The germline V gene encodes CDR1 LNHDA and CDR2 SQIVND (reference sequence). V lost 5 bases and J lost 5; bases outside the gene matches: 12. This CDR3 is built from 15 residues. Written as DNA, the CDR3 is TGTGCCAGTAGTCCTCCACAGGGGTCCTTCCACGAGCAGTACTTC. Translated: CASSPPQGSFHEQYF.

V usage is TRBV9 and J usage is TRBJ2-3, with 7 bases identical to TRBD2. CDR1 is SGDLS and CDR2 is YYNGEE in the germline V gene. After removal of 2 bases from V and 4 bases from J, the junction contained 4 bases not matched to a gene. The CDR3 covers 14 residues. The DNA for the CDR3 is TGTGCCAGCAGCGTGGGAGGGCGACCAGATACGCAGTATTTT. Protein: CASSVGGRPDTQYF.

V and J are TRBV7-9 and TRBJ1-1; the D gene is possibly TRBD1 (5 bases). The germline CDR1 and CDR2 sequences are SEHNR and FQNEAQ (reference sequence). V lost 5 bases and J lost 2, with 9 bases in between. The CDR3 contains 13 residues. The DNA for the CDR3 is TGTGCCAGCAGCCGACAGATTAACACTGAAGCTTTCTTT. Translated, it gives CASSRQINTEAFF.

The CDR3 DNA follows: TGTGCCAGCAGCTTGGATGGGAGTTCCTACAATGAGCAGTTCTTC. Its translation is CASSLDGSSYNEQFF. The chain has TRBV5-6 and TRBJ2-1, with D possibly matching TRBD2 (5 bases). Germline V lookup: CDR1 SGHDT, CDR2 YYEEEE. The CDR3 spans 15 residues. The ends were cut back, 0 bases at V and 1 base at J, with 8 bases in the middle.

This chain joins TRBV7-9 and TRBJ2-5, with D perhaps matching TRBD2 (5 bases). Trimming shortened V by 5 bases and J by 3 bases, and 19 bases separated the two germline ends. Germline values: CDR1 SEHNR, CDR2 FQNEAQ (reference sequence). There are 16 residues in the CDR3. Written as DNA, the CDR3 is TGTGCCAGCAGCAGCCCTCCTCTAGCATTCAAAGAGACCCAGTACTTC. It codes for CASSSPPLAFKETQYF.

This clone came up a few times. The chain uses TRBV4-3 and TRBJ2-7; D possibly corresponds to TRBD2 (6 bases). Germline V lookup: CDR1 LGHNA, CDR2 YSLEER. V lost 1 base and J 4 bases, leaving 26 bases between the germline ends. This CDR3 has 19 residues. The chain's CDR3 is CASSQGWVDRETVFYEQYF. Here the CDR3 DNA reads TGCGCCAGCAGCCAAGGATGGGTGGATCGGGAGACTGTGTTTTACGAGCAGTACTTC.

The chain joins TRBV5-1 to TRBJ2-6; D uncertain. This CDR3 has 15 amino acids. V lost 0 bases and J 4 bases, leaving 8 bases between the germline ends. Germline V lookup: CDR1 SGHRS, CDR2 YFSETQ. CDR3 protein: CASSLEPSGANVLTF. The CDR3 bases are TGCGCCAGCAGCTTGGAGCCTTCCGGGGCCAACGTCCTGACTTTC.

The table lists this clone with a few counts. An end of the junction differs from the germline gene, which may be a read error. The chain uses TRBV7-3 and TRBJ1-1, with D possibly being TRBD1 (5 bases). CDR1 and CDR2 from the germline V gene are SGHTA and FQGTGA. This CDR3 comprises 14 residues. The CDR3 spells CASSSRQSWSEMVF. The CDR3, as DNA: TGTGCCAGCAGCTCCCGACAGAGCTGGAGTGAAATGGTCTTT.

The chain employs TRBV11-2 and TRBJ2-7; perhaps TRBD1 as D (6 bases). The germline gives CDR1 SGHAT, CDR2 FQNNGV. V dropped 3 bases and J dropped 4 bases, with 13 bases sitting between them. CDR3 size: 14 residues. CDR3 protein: CASSFQAGEYEQYF. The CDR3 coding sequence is TGTGCCAGCAGCTTCCAGGCAGGGGAATACGAGCAGTACTTC.

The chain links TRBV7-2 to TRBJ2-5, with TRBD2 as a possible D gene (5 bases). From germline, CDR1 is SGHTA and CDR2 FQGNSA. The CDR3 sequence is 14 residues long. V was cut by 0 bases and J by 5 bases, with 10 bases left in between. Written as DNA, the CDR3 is TGTGCCAGCAGCTTAGCGGGTTGGGAGGAGACCCAGTACTTC. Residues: CASSLAGWEETQYF.

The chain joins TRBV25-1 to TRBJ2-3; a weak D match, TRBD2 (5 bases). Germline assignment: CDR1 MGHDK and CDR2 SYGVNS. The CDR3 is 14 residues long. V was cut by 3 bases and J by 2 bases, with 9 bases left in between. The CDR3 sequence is CASSDQRITDTQYF. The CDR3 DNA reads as TGTGCCAGCAGTGATCAGCGGATCACAGATACGCAGTATTTT.

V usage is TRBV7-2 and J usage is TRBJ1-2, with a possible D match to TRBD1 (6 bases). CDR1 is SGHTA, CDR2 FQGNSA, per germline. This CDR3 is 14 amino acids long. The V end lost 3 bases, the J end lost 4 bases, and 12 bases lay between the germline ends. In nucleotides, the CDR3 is TGTGCCAGCAGCTTGGGCGGGGGCTTCTATGGCTACACCTTC. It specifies CASSLGGGFYGYTF.

CDR3 protein: CASSSTGVASNEKLFF. The CDR3 bases are TGCGCCAGCAGCTCGACAGGGGTAGCGTCTAATGAAAAACTGTTTTTT. The chain combines TRBV5-1 with TRBJ1-4; 8 bases agree with TRBD1. The CDR3 consists of 16 residues. V shed 3 bases, J shed 3 bases, and the junction held 7 bases outside the gene matches. Per germline, CDR1 SGHRS and CDR2 YFSETQ. Looking up the rest from reference TRBV5-1 and TRBJ1-4 gives the full variable domain: KAGVTQTPRYLIKTRGQQVTLSCSPISGHRSVSWYQQTPGQGLQFLFEYFSETQRNKGNFPGRFSGRQFSNSRSEMNVSTLELGDSALYLCASSSTGVASNEKLFFGSGTQLSVL.

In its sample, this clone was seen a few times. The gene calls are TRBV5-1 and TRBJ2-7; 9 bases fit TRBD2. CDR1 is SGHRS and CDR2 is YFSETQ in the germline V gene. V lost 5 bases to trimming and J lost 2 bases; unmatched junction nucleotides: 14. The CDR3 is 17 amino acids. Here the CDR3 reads CASRDRELAGSPYEQYF. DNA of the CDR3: TGCGCCAGCAGAGACCGGGAACTAGCGGGCTCCCCCTACGAGCAGTACTTC.

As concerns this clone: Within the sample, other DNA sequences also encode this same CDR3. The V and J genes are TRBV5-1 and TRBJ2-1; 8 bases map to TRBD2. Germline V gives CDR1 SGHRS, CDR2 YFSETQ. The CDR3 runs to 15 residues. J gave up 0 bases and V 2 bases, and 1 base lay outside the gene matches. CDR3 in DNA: TGCGCCAGCAGCTTCGGACTAGCCTCCTACAATGAGCAGTTCTTC. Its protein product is CASSFGLASYNEQFF.

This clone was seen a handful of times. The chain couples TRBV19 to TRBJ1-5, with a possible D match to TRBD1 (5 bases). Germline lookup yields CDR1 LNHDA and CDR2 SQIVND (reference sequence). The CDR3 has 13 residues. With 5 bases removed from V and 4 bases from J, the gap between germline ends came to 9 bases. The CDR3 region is CASSLTVNQPQHF. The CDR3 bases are TGTGCCAGTAGTTTGACAGTAAATCAGCCCCAGCATTTT.

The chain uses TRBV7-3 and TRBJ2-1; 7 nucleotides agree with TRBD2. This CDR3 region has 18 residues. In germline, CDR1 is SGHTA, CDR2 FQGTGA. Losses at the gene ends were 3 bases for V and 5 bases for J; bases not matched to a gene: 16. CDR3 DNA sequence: TGTGCCAGCAGCTTCGCCCCTTTTGGCGGGAGTAACGACAATGAGCAGTTCTTC. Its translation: CASSFAPFGGSNDNEQFF.